This T cell receptor beta chain was observed in a study of blood T cell repertoires in COVID-19. TCRdb's copy holds only in-frame clones and misses some; the assay was immunoSEQ multiplex PCR. The sample shows 380,000 or so clones, roughly 86% of them seen only once. Concerning this clone: One end of the junction varies from germline; a read error may be responsible.

This CDR3 region has 15 residues. Germline V gives CDR1 SGHAT, CDR2 FQNNGV. This clonotype originated in a man aged 30 to 39 who had recovered from COVID-19. Input material: PBMCs or T cells enriched from blood (not recorded which). This chain links TRBV11-2 with TRBJ2-7; tentative D call: TRBD2 (6 bases). This CDR3 is CASSIEGGVSYEQYF. DNA of the CDR3: TGTGCCAGCAGCATAGAAGGCGGGGTATCCTACGAGCAGTACTTC.